The 19 T cell receptor beta chains presented below share a single source sample, sequenced in a study of blood T cell repertoires in COVID-19. Method: immunoSEQ multiplex PCR; TCRdb's copy keeps in-frame clones and lacks some. The data contain around 140,000 clones, about four fifths of them seen just once; the ten biggest clones take up 8.2%. Sequenced sample: peripheral blood. The origin of the receptors is a human donor in a cohort sampled during active COVID-19.

The chain links TRBV6-5 to TRBJ1-6; a possible D gene is TRBD1 (5 bases). Germline CDR1 and CDR2: MNHEY and SVGAGI. The CDR3 contains 13 residues. V was shortened by 7 bases and J by 10 bases, with 14 bases between the two germline ends. The CDR3 nucleotides read TGTGCCAGCACCCTCCGGGGGGAGTCACCCCTCCACTTT. Encoded protein: CASTLRGESPLHF.

This clone was counted a few times. The CDR3, as DNA: TGTGCCAGCAGCTTAGGAGGGGGCAGGGCTTACGAGCAGTACTTC. Translation: CASSLGGGRAYEQYF. The rearrangement joins TRBV7-2 to TRBJ2-7; 7 bases are a match to TRBD1. Trimming removed 1 base from V and 4 bases from J; junction bases left unmatched: 7. CDR3 length: 15 amino acids. In germline, CDR1 is SGHTA, CDR2 FQGNSA.

The rearrangement joins TRBV7-9 to TRBJ2-5; 9 bases agree with TRBD2. The CDR3 spans 16 residues. The junction had 7 bases not matched to a gene; V was cut back by 1 base and J by 4 bases. The germline gives CDR1 SEHNR, CDR2 FQNEAQ (reference sequence). CDR3 sequence (DNA): TGTGCCAGCAGCTTAGGAGGCGATAGCGGGAGAGAGACCCAGTACTTC. Its protein product is CASSLGGDSGRETQYF.

This clone was recorded once. This chain connects TRBV6-4 to TRBJ1-5, with 12 bases matching TRBD1. CDR1 is MRHNA and CDR2 is SNTAGT in the germline V gene. Losses at the gene ends were 6 bases for V and 7 bases for J; bases not matched to a gene: 16. This CDR3 is built from 18 residues. CDR3 residues: CASSPITRDRGPEQPQHF. In nucleotides, the CDR3 is TGTGCCAGCAGCCCAATTACCCGGGACAGGGGGCCGGAACAGCCCCAGCATTTT.

This clone was seen a few times. The chain has TRBV2 and TRBJ1-2, with 8 bases lining up with TRBD1. After removal of 4 bases from V and 7 bases from J, the junction contained 11 bases not matched to a gene. In germline, CDR1 is SNHLY, CDR2 FYNNEI. The CDR3 contains 15 residues. The CDR3 here is CASSAPRTGGPGYTF. The DNA for the CDR3 is TGTGCCAGCAGTGCCCCCCGAACAGGGGGACCTGGCTACACCTTC.

V and J are TRBV7-2 and TRBJ2-7; TRBD2 matches at 9 bases. V shed 5 bases, J shed 2 bases, and the junction held 7 bases outside the gene matches. Germline loops: CDR1 SGHTA, CDR2 FQGNSA. The CDR3 is made up of 15 amino acids. CDR3 residues: CASSPRIAGAYEQYF. The DNA for the CDR3 is TGTGCCAGCAGCCCGAGGATAGCGGGAGCCTACGAGCAGTACTTC.

The chain is built from TRBV7-2 and TRBJ2-3, with 11 positions matching TRBD2. CDR1 is SGHTA and CDR2 is FQGNSA in the germline V gene. V gave up 3 bases and J gave up 3 bases; unmatched junction bases: 2. The CDR3 is 15 amino acids. CDR3 DNA: TGTGCCAGCAGCTTGTTAGCGGGAGGGACAGATACGCAGTATTTT. As protein: CASSLLAGGTDTQYF.

V gene TRBV28 combines with J gene TRBJ2-7; perhaps TRBD1 as D (5 bases). The ends were cut back, 3 bases at V and 3 bases at J, with 9 bases in the middle. Germline CDR1 reads MDHEN; CDR2 reads SYDVKM. There are 13 residues in the CDR3. In nucleotides, the CDR3 is TGTGCCAGCAGTTTGGACACAAACTACGAGCAGTACTTC. It specifies CASSLDTNYEQYF.

In this sample, this clone turned up once. The J gene is TRBJ2-5, the V gene TRBV29-1; possible D gene TRBD1, 6 bases. This CDR3 contains 12 residues. The V and J ends lost 4 bases and 5 bases respectively, with 11 bases between them. Germline values: CDR1 SQVTM, CDR2 ANQGSEA. CDR3 protein: CSVVSGVETQYF. CDR3 nucleotides: TGCAGCGTTGTATCAGGGGTTGAGACCCAGTACTTC.

This clone occurred a few times. At one of its ends the junction is not consistent with the germline gene, which may arise from a read error. This chain links TRBV7-2 with TRBJ2-2; possible D gene TRBD2, 5 bases. The CDR3 has 14 amino acids. Germline V CDR1 and CDR2: SGHTA, FQGNSA. The CDR3 DNA sequence: TGTGCCAGCTCCACCCCGGGGAACCCCGGGGAGCTGTTTTTT. As protein: CASSTPGNPGELFF. Variable domain in full (rest from reference TRBV7-2 and TRBJ2-2): GAGVSQSPSNKVTEKGKDVELRCDPISGHTALYWYRQSLGQGLEFLIYFQGNSAPDKSGLPSDRFSAERTGGSVSTLTIQRTQQEDSAVYLCASSTPGNPGELFFGEGSRLTVL.

The DNA for the CDR3 is TGTGCCAGCAGCCCAGCGGGGGTGGGAAGCAATCAGCCCCAGCATTTT. Its translation: CASSPAGVGSNQPQHF. This sequence joins TRBV6-2 or TRBV6-3 and TRBJ1-5, with a possible D match to TRBD1 (5 bases). The CDR3 sequence is 16 residues long. Trimming left V 6 bases short and J 1 base short, with 16 bases between. Germline CDR1 is MNHEY and CDR2 is SVGEGT.

The V gene is TRBV29-1, the J gene TRBJ1-1, with 11 positions matching TRBD1. With V trimmed by 4 bases and J by 1 base, 5 bases remained unmatched. This CDR3 contains 15 residues. Per germline, CDR1 SQVTM and CDR2 ANQGSEA. CDR3 nucleotide sequence: TGCAGCGTTGGGGGGACAGGGGGGAAGAACACTGAAGCTTTCTTT. As protein: CSVGGTGGKNTEAFF. Full variable domain (missing parts from reference TRBV29-1 and TRBJ1-1): SAVISQKPSRDICQRGTSLTIQCQVDSQVTMMFWYRQQPGQSLTLIATANQGSEATYESGFVIDKFPISRPNLTFSTLTVSNMSPEDSSIYLCSVGGTGGKNTEAFFGQGTRLTVV.

The chain is built from TRBV28 and TRBJ2-7, with D hard to call. V lost 3 bases and J lost 2, with 14 bases in between. The CDR3 has 15 residues. Germline V gives CDR1 MDHEN, CDR2 SYDVKM. The CDR3 DNA sequence: TGTGCCAGCAGTTTGCAGGTCTTTTATGCCTACGAGCAGTACTTC. Amino acid sequence: CASSLQVFYAYEQYF.

The chain carries TRBV7-9 and TRBJ1-1, with TRBD1 as a possible D gene (5 bases). Trimming cost V 4 bases and J 4 bases, with 16 bases left between them. The germline gives CDR1 SEHNR, CDR2 FQNEAQ (reference sequence). This CDR3 contains 15 residues. The CDR3 loop reads CASSYTGGSGTEAFF. CDR3 bases: TGTGCCAGCAGCTATACAGGTGGGTCGGGCACTGAAGCTTTCTTT.

V is TRBV18 and J is TRBJ2-7; weak D call: TRBD2 (5 bases). Germline assignment: CDR1 KGHSH and CDR2 LQKENI. The CDR3 sequence is 14 residues long. V lost 2 bases and J 2 bases, leaving 10 bases between the germline ends. Here the CDR3 reads CASSPIVGAYEQYF. DNA for the CDR3: TGTGCCAGCTCACCAATTGTCGGGGCCTACGAGCAGTACTTC.

The CDR3 is CASSPPTGRGNIQYF. For the CDR3, the DNA is TGCGCCAGCAGCCCTCCGACAGGGCGGGGAAACATTCAGTACTTC. This chain connects TRBV4-1 to TRBJ2-4; D may be TRBD1 (7 bases). The germline V and J ends were trimmed by 4 bases and 6 bases, with 16 bases remaining between them. The CDR3 has 15 residues. Germline V lookup: CDR1 MGHRA, CDR2 YSYEKL.

This clone was detected once. The chain links TRBV7-8 to TRBJ1-2; D is ambiguous. Germline values: CDR1 SGHVS, CDR2 FQNEAQ. The CDR3 is made up of 13 amino acids. V lost 5 bases, J lost 6 bases, and 13 bases lay in between. CDR3 amino acids: CASSLRLADGYTF. The CDR3 DNA follows: TGTGCCAGCAGCCTAAGACTGGCGGATGGCTACACCTTC.

The chain links TRBV27 to TRBJ2-5; D remains ambiguous. The V and J ends lost 2 bases and 0 bases respectively, with 7 bases between them. Germline-derived CDR1 and CDR2 are MNHEY and SMNVEV (reference sequence). The CDR3 spans 14 residues. Written as DNA, the CDR3 is TGTGCCAGCAGTTTAAACAGCAACCAAGAGACCCAGTACTTC. This gives the protein CASSLNSNQETQYF.

The rearrangement links TRBV6-5 to TRBJ1-4; D perhaps matches TRBD1 (5 bases). Germline V gene lookup returns CDR1 MNHEY and CDR2 SVGAGI. Trimming stripped 9 bases from V and 8 bases from J, with 16 bases between. The CDR3 spans 13 residues. The CDR3 DNA is TGTGCCAGTACCGACAGCTCGCGGGAAAAACTGTTTTTT. Translating it yields CASTDSSREKLFF.